This T cell receptor (beta chain) emerged from a study of immune evolution from preneoplasia to lung adenocarcinoma. Study results and caveats: Clonality was highest in normal lung, lower in later-stage lesions apparently. T cell clonality was higher in KRAS-mutant than EGFR-mutant or wild-type nodules.

Generated by immunoSEQ multiplex PCR, the TCRdb table keeps only in-frame clones and is missing some. The sample records some 10,000 clones, 75% to 85% being singletons. About this clone: Its antigen is still unknown.

Two lung cancer pathologists independently confirmed each histologic diagnosis. Sequencing input: FFPE minimally invasive lung adenocarcinoma tissue. The clonotype comes from a donor aged 70 or older with lung adenocarcinoma.

Written as DNA, the CDR3 is TGCAGTGCTAGAGGGCAGCCTGAAGCTTTCTTT. Its translation: CSARGQPEAFF. The V gene is TRBV20-1, the J gene TRBJ1-1; D uncertain. Germline-derived CDR1 and CDR2 are DFQATT and SNEGSKA (reference sequence). CDR3 length: 11 residues. Trimming pared 1 base from V and 6 bases from J, leaving 6 bases between.